One and the same sample provided the 6 T cell receptor beta chains below, sequenced in a study of shared clonotypes between healthy human individuals. The protocol was immunoSEQ multiplex PCR, while the TCRdb copy is restricted to in-frame clones and leaves out a portion. The repertoire consists of about 1,800,000 clones, with just under 95% occurring once and the leading ten covering less than 1.5%. Naive CD8 cells, CD45RO-negative and positively selected for CCR7, excluded terminally differentiated effector memory CD45RA+ cells. Sequencing was carried out using naive CD8+ T cells sorted from blood. These receptors all come from a man aged 18 to 29 in good health.

CDR3 region: CASSQEEGLPNTEAFF. In DNA, the CDR3 is TGCGCCAGCAGCCAAGAAGAGGGGCTACCGAACACTGAAGCTTTCTTT. The J gene is TRBJ1-1, the V gene TRBV4-1, with a possible D match to TRBD1 (5 bases). Trimming cost V 0 bases and J 1 base, with 12 bases left between them. Germline CDR1 reads MGHRA; CDR2 reads YSYEKL. This CDR3 region has 16 residues.

The V and J genes are TRBV6-1 and TRBJ2-3, with D possibly being TRBD1 (5 bases). This CDR3 region has 16 residues. Trimming cost V 3 bases and J 7 bases, with 20 bases left between them. Germline loops: CDR1 MNHNS, CDR2 SASEGT. The CDR3 loop is CASSEIVTGRLYTQYF. CDR3 DNA sequence: TGTGCCAGCAGTGAGATAGTCACAGGCCGGCTTTATACGCAGTATTTT.

The chain is built from TRBV5-6 and TRBJ2-7; perhaps TRBD2 as D (7 bases). Trimming pared 0 bases from V and 8 bases from J, leaving 15 bases between. Germline V gene sequence: CDR1 SGHDT, CDR2 YYEEEE. The CDR3 covers 14 residues. For the CDR3, the DNA is TGTGCCAGCAGCTTGGCGGGGGGCGGGAAAAAGCAGTACTTC. This encodes CASSLAGGGKKQYF.

The gene calls are TRBV28 and TRBJ2-2; no clear D gene. CDR1 is MDHEN and CDR2 is SYDVKM in the germline V gene. V lost 2 bases and J lost 3, with 10 bases in between. The CDR3 contains 15 residues. CDR3 protein: CASSLRGLYTGELFF. Written as DNA, the CDR3 is TGTGCCAGCAGTTTACGCGGCTTGTACACCGGGGAGCTGTTTTTT.

This chain links TRBV9 with TRBJ2-1, with a tentative D call TRBD2 (5 bases). CDR3 size: 14 residues. CDR1 SGDLS and CDR2 YYNGEE come from the germline V gene. Trimming removed 1 base from V and 12 bases from J, with 17 bases in between. This CDR3 reads CASSVNSGERGQFF. As DNA, the CDR3 is TGTGCCAGCAGCGTAAACTCCGGGGAACGGGGGCAGTTCTTC.

The chain uses TRBV15 and TRBJ2-5; D might be TRBD1 or TRBD2, each matching 5 bases. V was cut by 4 bases and J by 3 bases, with 12 bases left in between. Germline V gives CDR1 LNHNV, CDR2 YYDKDF (reference sequence). The CDR3 contains 14 residues. The DNA of the CDR3 is TGTGCCACCAGCAACGGGACGGAGAAAGAGACCCAGTACTTC. It yields the protein CATSNGTEKETQYF.